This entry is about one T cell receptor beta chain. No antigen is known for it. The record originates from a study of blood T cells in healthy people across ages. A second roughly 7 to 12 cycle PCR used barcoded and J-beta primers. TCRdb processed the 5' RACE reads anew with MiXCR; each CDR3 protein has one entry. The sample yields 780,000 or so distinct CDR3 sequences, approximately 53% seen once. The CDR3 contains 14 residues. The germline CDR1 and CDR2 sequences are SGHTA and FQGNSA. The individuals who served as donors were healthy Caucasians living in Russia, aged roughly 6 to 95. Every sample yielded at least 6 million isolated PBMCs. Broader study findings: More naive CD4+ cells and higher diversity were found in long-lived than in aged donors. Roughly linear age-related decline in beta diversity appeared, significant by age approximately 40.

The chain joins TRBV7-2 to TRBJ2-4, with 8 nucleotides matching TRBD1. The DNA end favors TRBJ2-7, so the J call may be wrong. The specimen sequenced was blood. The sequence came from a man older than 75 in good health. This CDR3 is CASSLQGAGYEQYF. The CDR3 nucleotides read TGTGCCAGCAGCCTTCAGGGGGCAGGATACGAGCAGTACTTC.